This T cell receptor (beta chain) emerged from a study of CD8+ T cells in alopecia areata. The sequencing template was cDNA reverse transcribed from extracted RNA. Sequencing used immunoSEQ multiplex PCR; TCRdb keeps in-frame clones, though not all of them. The data contain 150,000 to 250,000 clones, nearly 60% of them seen just once; the ten biggest clones take up roughly 5.8%. Indicated treatment: oral pan-JAK inhibitor, 5-10 mg twice daily. PBMCs served as the source from which CD4+ and CD8+ T cells were sorted. CDR3 size: 14 residues. Germline loops: CDR1 SGHRS, CDR2 YFSETQ. The junction had 6 bases not matched to a gene; V was cut back by 2 bases and J by 5 bases.

The J gene is TRBJ1-2, the V gene TRBV5-1; 7 positions agree with TRBD1. The sequence derives from a human donor with alopecia areata. The sequencing used CD4+ T cells sorted from blood, collected at week 24, from a patient treated with tofacitinib. In DNA, the CDR3 is TGCGCCAGCAGCTTAACTGGACAGGAGTATGGCTACACCTTC. As protein: CASSLTGQEYGYTF.